These T cell receptor beta chains were read from a single sample in a study of blood T cell repertoires in COVID-19. Measured with immunoSEQ multiplex PCR; TCRdb has only the in-frame clones, and not every one. This table holds tens of thousands of clones, 88% found once. Input material: peripheral blood. These receptors came from a human donor in a cohort sampled during active COVID-19. The conserved cysteine and the conserved F or W are not part of the CDR3 here. Fields, in order: V gene, CDR3 protein.

TRBV2	ASSRDNSYEQY
TRBV21-1	ASSTLGRPFSGNTIY
TRBV7-6	ASSPHRPALTGGYNEQF
TRBV5-1	ASSLEQGYGYT
TRBV2	ASRDLAGGEPDTQY
TRBV2	ASSVSGTSGVVTDTQY
TRBV27	ASSLGQFINEQF
TRBV5-4	ASSWGGQVTYEQY
TRBV14	ASSQGQVNVRAF
TRBV6-2/TRBV6-3	ASSYGLAGPNEQF
TRBV6-5	ASTGTGTGKGYT
TRBV4-2	ASSQGLAGQETQY
TRBV5-1	ASSLVQGAHNEQF
TRBV25-1	ASSEYLQGGYGYT
TRBV6-5	ASKSYGEETQY
TRBV11-1	ASSLGPDLAYGYT
TRBV11-3	ASSINTEAF
TRBV24-1	ATSDSTGVQETQY
TRBV12-2	ASRLGLSRQMILGPFFEQY
TRBV7-2	ASSPWTGKETQY
TRBV7-9	ASSLSRGQEKLF
TRBV29-1	SVVRSVRENEQF
TRBV7-9	ASSLDTRETQY
TRBV3-1/TRBV3-2	ARSRRAHGGAGTGQLF
TRBV5-1	ASSLWAGRDTEAF
TRBV9	ASSPALARNNEQF
TRBV18	ASSPQGREQY
TRBV6-5	ASSPSGQGSYEQY
TRBV4-2	ASSQQGPTGELF
TRBV6-5	ASQGGSYNSPLH
TRBV5-4	ASSFDSGTYNEQF
TRBV7-6	ASSLRQGNSPLH
TRBV10-3	AISGTSGRGTGELF
TRBV6-6	ASSSTANSPLH
TRBV9	ASSVGAAGWVNTEAF
TRBV25-1	ASSEYGMGQHYGYT
TRBV18	ASSQGRGTYEQY
TRBV11-2	ASSPGGWGNQPQH
TRBV30	AWSALGGRDTIY
TRBV30	AWSVFKGGSPEAF
TRBV5-4	ASSLNGEANEKLF
TRBV4-1	ASSPMGGQLNYGYT
TRBV27	ASSRTVEGSQPQH
TRBV7-2	ASSPQSNQPQH
TRBV4-1	ASSQKRASGIRDNEQF
TRBV6-1	ASSDLAGSYNEQF
TRBV11-3	ASTAMGSGNGEQF
TRBV30	AWSYRGDEQF
TRBV5-8	ASSFRTGGPETQY
TRBV7-2	ASSLLGGQMSTDTQY
TRBV5-1	ASRLGGPLAEKLF